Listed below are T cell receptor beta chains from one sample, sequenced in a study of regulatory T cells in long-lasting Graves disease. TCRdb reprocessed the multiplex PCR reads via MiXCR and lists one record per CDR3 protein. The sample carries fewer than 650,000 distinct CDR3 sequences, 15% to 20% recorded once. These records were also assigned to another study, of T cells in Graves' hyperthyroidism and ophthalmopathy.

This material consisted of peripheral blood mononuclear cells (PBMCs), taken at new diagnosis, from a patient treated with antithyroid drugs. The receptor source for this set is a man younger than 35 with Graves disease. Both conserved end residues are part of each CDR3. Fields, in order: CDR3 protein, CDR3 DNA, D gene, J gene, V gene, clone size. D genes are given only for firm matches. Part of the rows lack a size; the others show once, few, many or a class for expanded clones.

CDR3: CASSPSGPVYNEQFF
DNA: TGTGCCAGCAGCCCTAGCGGACCCGTTTACAATGAGCAGTTCTTC
D: TRBD2
J: TRBJ2-1
V: TRBV7-9
size: many

CDR3: CASSQGGGTQYF
DNA: TGCGCCAGCAGCCAAGGGGGGGGTACGCAGTATTTT
D: TRBD2
J: TRBJ2-3
V: TRBV4-1
size: few

CDR3: CASSLNQGRSNQPQHF
DNA: TGTGCCAGCAGTTTAAATCAGGGGCGTAGCAATCAGCCCCAGCATTTT
D: -
J: TRBJ1-5
V: TRBV27
size: few

CDR3: CASSYSASGPYEQYF
DNA: TGTGCCAGCAGTTACTCGGCTAGCGGCCCCTACGAGCAGTACTTC
D: TRBD2
J: TRBJ2-7
V: TRBV6-5
size: -

CDR3: CAWSGGANTEAFF
DNA: TGTGCCTGGAGTGGAGGGGCGAACACTGAAGCTTTCTTT
D: -
J: TRBJ1-1
V: TRBV30
size: -

CDR3: CSASEVQGMYGYTF
DNA: TGCAGTGCTAGTGAAGTGCAGGGCATGTATGGCTACACCTTC
D: -
J: TRBJ1-2
V: TRBV20-1
size: many

CDR3: CATSADRGLGGGPQETQYF
DNA: TGTGCCACCAGCGCAGACAGGGGGTTGGGCGGGGGCCCCCAAGAGACCCAGTACTTC
D: TRBD1
J: TRBJ2-5
V: TRBV15
size: -

CDR3: CANSFTTSGRPNTGELFF
DNA: TGTGCCAACAGTTTCACCACTAGCGGGAGGCCGAACACCGGGGAGCTGTTTTTT
D: TRBD2
J: TRBJ2-2
V: TRBV12-3/TRBV12-4
size: few

CDR3: CATSRGIAGAENIQYF
DNA: TGTGCCACCAGCAGAGGAATAGCGGGGGCAGAAAACATTCAGTACTTC
D: TRBD2
J: TRBJ2-4
V: TRBV15
size: -

CDR3: CASSSPYGYTF
DNA: TGTGCCAGCAGTTCCCCTTATGGCTACACCTTC
D: -
J: TRBJ1-2
V: TRBV28
size: many